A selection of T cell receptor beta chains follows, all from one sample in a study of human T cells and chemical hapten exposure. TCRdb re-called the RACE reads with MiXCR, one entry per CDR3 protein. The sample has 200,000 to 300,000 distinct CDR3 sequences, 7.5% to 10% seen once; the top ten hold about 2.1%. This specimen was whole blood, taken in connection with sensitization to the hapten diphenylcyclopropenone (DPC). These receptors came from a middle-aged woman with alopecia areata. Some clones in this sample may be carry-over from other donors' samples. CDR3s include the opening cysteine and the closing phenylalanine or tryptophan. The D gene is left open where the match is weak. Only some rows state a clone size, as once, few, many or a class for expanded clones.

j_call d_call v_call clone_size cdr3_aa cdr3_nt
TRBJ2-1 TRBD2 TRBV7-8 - CASSLELAGGVNEQFF TGTGCCAGCAGCTTAGAACTAGCGGGAGGTGTCAATGAGCAGTTCTTC
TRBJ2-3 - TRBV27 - CASSWEDTQYF TGTGCCAGCAGCTGGGAGGATACGCAGTATTTT
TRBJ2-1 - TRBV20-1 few CSARTVHYNEQFF TGCAGTGCTAGAACTGTCCACTACAATGAGCAGTTCTTC
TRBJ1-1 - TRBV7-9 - CASSLAGRAFF TGTGCCAGCAGCTTAGCAGGGCGGGCTTTCTTT
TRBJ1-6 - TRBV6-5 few CASSSVGGRGSPLHF TGTGCCAGCAGTTCCGTTGGGGGCCGAGGGTCACCCCTCCACTTT
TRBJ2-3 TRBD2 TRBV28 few CASSPTGTRFYGTDTQYF TGTGCCAGCAGTCCAACCGGGACTAGGTTTTACGGCACAGATACGCAGTATTTT
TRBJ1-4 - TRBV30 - CAWSVQAGTREKLFF TGTGCCTGGAGTGTACAAGCGGGGACCCGCGAAAAACTGTTTTTT
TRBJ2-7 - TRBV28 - CASSHEGGVYEQYF TGTGCCAGCAGTCACGAGGGGGGGGTTTACGAGCAGTACTTC
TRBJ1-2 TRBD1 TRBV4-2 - CASSQEGTGDNYGYTF TGTGCCAGCAGCCAGGAAGGGACAGGGGACAACTATGGCTACACCTTC
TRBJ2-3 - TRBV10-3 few CAISALGGAADTQYF TGTGCCATCAGTGCCCTAGGAGGAGCGGCAGATACGCAGTATTTT
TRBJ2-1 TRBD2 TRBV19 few CASLAGTRGSNEQFF TGTGCATCCTTAGCCGGGACTAGGGGGTCTAATGAGCAGTTCTTC
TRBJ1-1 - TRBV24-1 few CATSDSGRAFF TGTGCCACCAGTGATTCAGGGAGAGCTTTCTTT
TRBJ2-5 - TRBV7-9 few CASSLGLQTQYF TGTGCCAGCAGCTTAGGCTTACAGACCCAGTACTTC
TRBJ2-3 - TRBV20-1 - CSARGRPGSAIDTQYF TGCAGTGCTAGAGGGCGCCCGGGTAGCGCGATCGATACGCAGTATTTT
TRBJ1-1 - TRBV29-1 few CSVRWGVNTEAFF TGCAGCGTGCGATGGGGGGTGAACACTGAAGCTTTCTTT
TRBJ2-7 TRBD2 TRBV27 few CASGGTSGSAYEQYF TGTGCCAGCGGAGGGACTAGCGGGAGTGCCTACGAGCAGTACTTC
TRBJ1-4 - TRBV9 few CASSVVPNEKLFF TGTGCCAGCAGCGTAGTCCCTAATGAAAAACTGTTTTTT
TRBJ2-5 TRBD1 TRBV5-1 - CASGDAGGFLETQYF TGCGCCAGCGGCGATGCAGGGGGCTTCCTAGAGACCCAGTACTTC
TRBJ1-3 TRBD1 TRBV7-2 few CASSPGQGGPIYF TGTGCCAGCAGCCCGGGACAGGGCGGGCCCATATATTTT
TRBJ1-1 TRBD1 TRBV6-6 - CASLDRGHTEAFF TGTGCCAGCCTGGACAGGGGACACACTGAAGCTTTCTTT
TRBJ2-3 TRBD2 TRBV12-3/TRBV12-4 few CASSLLQLAGVDTQYF TGTGCCAGCAGCCTCCTTCAACTAGCGGGAGTGGATACGCAGTATTTT
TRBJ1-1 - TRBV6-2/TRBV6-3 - CASSYQVSRGAFF TGTGCCAGCAGTTACCAGGTCTCACGCGGAGCTTTCTTT
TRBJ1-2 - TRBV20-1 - CSPALGGYGYTF TGCAGCCCTGCCCTAGGAGGCTATGGCTACACCTTC
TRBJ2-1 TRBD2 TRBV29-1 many CSWAAGGVNEQFF TGCAGCTGGGCGGCGGGGGGGGTCAATGAGCAGTTCTTC
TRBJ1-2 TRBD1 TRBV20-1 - CSATLMGQDYGYTF TGCAGTGCTACCTTAATGGGACAGGACTATGGCTACACCTTC
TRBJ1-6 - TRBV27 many CASSFRGRYNSPLHF TGTGCCAGCAGTTTTAGGGGAAGGTATAATTCACCCCTCCACTTT
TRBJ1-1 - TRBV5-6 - CASSLGKSGTEAFF TGTGCCAGCAGCTTAGGGAAGTCGGGCACTGAAGCTTTCTTT
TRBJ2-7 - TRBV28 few CASSTDQPFYEQYF TGTGCCAGCTCGACAGACCAACCGTTCTACGAGCAGTACTTC
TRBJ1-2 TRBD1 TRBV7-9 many CASSLGGQGNGYTF TGTGCCAGCAGCTTAGGCGGACAGGGTAATGGCTACACCTTC